This TCR beta chain was captured by sequencing in a study of beta chain features in type 1 diabetes. About the research overall: The number of sorted cells examined across all samples was some 99,000,000.

Expressed TCRB transcripts got sequenced, as all isolated RNA was reverse transcribed. Using immunoSEQ multiplex PCR, the repertoire was profiled, and TCRdb retains in-frame clones only, with some absent. The sample includes some 270,000 clones, roughly 8% seen only once; the top ten take under 1.3%. CDR1 is LGHNA, CDR2 YSLEER, per germline. V was pared by 1 base and J by 1 base, with 7 bases between. This CDR3 contains 14 residues. Study outcomes and limitations: PCR, the amplification step, might favor shorter templates, equally in patients and controls.

This clone has a count of ten or more. Its antigen is unidentified. This clonotype originated in a young woman in good health. The V and J genes are TRBV4-3 and TRBJ1-1; no definite D call. Sample: central memory CD4+ T cells from blood. The CDR3 DNA follows: TGCGCCAGCAGCCAAGTGGAGGGGAACACTGAAGCTTTCTTT. It specifies CASSQVEGNTEAFF.